The entry that follows covers one T cell receptor (beta chain) sequence. Unrecorded for this donor was the CMV serostatus. The PCR ran on 60 Vbeta and 13 Jbeta primers. The method was immunoSEQ multiplex PCR; TCRdb's version includes in-frame clones alone and lacks a portion of them. Of some 130,000 clones in the sample, around 80% were seen once. This CDR3 is built from 17 residues. The V and J ends lost 4 bases and 5 bases, in that order; junction bases with no gene match: 15. Germline CDR1 is SGHRS and CDR2 is YFSETQ. The data were taken from a study of cytomegalovirus exposure and HLA in healthy donors.

The sequencing input was PBMCs. V usage is TRBV5-1 and J usage is TRBJ2-7, with TRBD1 matching over 10 bases. The source is a human donor in good health. The CDR3, as DNA: TGCGCCAGCAGCCGAGGCCCAGAGGGACAGGGGTCCCACGAGCAGTACTTC. Translated, it gives CASSRGPEGQGSHEQYF.